This T cell receptor (beta chain) was retrieved from a study of blood T cell repertoires in COVID-19. The wider study: Researchers got acute and convalescent COVID-19 samples from the United States, Italy and Spain.

V shed 1 base and J shed 5 bases, with 17 bases lying between them. Germline-derived CDR1 and CDR2 are MNHNS and SASEGT. This CDR3 has 17 residues. Seattle cases were enrolled at active infection and followed longitudinally. In the original processing: Estimated nucleated cell counts came from reference gene primer amplification. Measured with immunoSEQ multiplex PCR; TCRdb has only the in-frame clones, and not every one. That table is the source of V, J and clone size, and D and trimming were worked out from the DNA. In the table there are just under 65,000 clones, around 80% of which are singletons.

Material for sequencing was peripheral blood. The chain uses TRBV6-1 and TRBJ2-2, with D maybe TRBD1 (7 bases). The source of this sequence is a man aged 60 to 69 with COVID-19, enrolled during active disease. DNA for the CDR3: TGTGCCAGCAGTGAAGGAAGTCCAGGGGGGACAACCGGGGAGCTGTTTTTT. Encoded protein: CASSEGSPGGTTGELFF.